The 27 T cell receptor beta chains presented below share a single source sample, sequenced in a study of radiotherapy plus CTLA-4 blockade in lung cancer. Assay: immunoSEQ multiplex PCR; the TCRdb copy retains only in-frame clones and omits some. The data contain 40,000 to 60,000 clones, roughly four fifths of them singletons. The source was peripheral blood, collected from a patient treated with radiotherapy plus ipilimumab. The receptors were sampled from a human donor with non-small cell lung cancer who had stable disease on radiotherapy plus ipilimumab.

The rearrangement links TRBV28 to TRBJ2-2; 7 bases fit TRBD1. The CDR3 has 17 amino acids. The V gene's germline CDR1 is MDHEN and CDR2 SYDVKM. V trimming: 2 bases; J trimming: 6 bases; junction bases outside the gene matches: 12. The CDR3 here is CASSLPRGTVGAGELFF. CDR3 nucleotides: TGTGCCAGCAGTTTACCAAGGGGGACAGTTGGGGCCGGGGAGCTGTTTTTT.

The chain joins TRBV27 to TRBJ2-1, with D perhaps matching TRBD1 (5 bases). The ends were cut back, 3 bases at V and 8 bases at J, with 8 bases in the middle. CDR1 is MNHEY, CDR2 SMNVEV, per germline (reference sequence). The CDR3 consists of 12 residues. CDR3 DNA sequence: TGTGCCAGCAGTTTTAAGGGGCATGAGCAGTTCTTC. Translating it yields CASSFKGHEQFF.

This clone has a handful of counts. The chain links TRBV6-1 to TRBJ2-7; D is unclear. The germline gives CDR1 MNHNS, CDR2 SASEGT. V was trimmed by 4 bases and J by 4 bases, leaving 11 bases between them. There are 13 residues in the CDR3. The DNA of the CDR3 is TGTGCCAGCAGTGTGACGCAGGATTACGAGCAGTACTTC. Its protein product is CASSVTQDYEQYF.

The chain links TRBV4-1 to TRBJ2-7; 12 bases are shared with TRBD2. The trim removed 1 base at V and 0 bases at J, leaving 1 base unmatched. Germline CDR1 and CDR2: MGHRA and YSYEKL. This CDR3 is built from 16 residues. CDR3 sequence reads: CASSQGTSGISYEQYF. CDR3 nucleotides: TGCGCCAGCAGCCAAGGGACTAGCGGGATCTCCTACGAGCAGTACTTC.

This clone has a single count. The rearrangement links TRBV28 to TRBJ2-7; the match to TRBD1 covers 9 bases. The CDR3 runs to 14 residues. In germline, CDR1 is MDHEN, CDR2 SYDVKM. The junction had 7 bases not matched to a gene; V was cut back by 6 bases and J by 4 bases. The CDR3 DNA reads TGTGCCAGCAGAGATCCGGGACAGGGATACGAGCAGTACTTC. Amino acid sequence: CASRDPGQGYEQYF.

V gene TRBV9 combines with J gene TRBJ2-2; 11 bases are a match to TRBD2. The CDR3 contains 16 residues. V shed 6 bases and J 2 bases; nucleotides not matched to a gene: 6. Per the germline V gene, CDR1 is SGDLS and CDR2 is YYNGEE. In nucleotides, the CDR3 is TGTGCCAGCACCGTGACTAGCGGGATAAACACCGGGGAGCTGTTTTTT. Translation gives CASTVTSGINTGELFF.

As to this clone: One end of the junction varies from germline; a read error may be responsible. This rearrangement joins TRBV9 to TRBJ2-3; TRBD2 aligns across 11 bases. The CDR3 is made up of 19 amino acids. In germline, CDR1 is SGDLS, CDR2 YYNGEE. The CDR3 nucleotides read TGTGCCAGCACCGTAGGAGGGCTAGCGGGAGGTTCGGGCGCAGATACGCAGTATTTT. It specifies CASTVGGLAGGSGADTQYF. Using reference TRBV9 and TRBJ2-3 for the parts outside the CDR3, the full variable domain is DSGVTQTPKHLITATGQRVTLRCSPRSGDLSVYWYQQSLDQGLQFLIQYYNGEERAKGNILERFSAQQFPDLHSELNLSSLELGDSALYFCASTVGGLAGGSGADTQYFGPGTRLTVL.

This chain uses TRBV18 with TRBJ2-1; a weak D match, TRBD1 (5 bases). Germline V gene data show CDR1 as KGHSH and CDR2 as LQKENI. V gave up 5 bases and J gave up 12 bases, with 14 bases separating them. The CDR3 covers 12 residues. The chain's CDR3 is CASSFEAGWQFF. The CDR3 bases are TGTGCCAGCTCATTCGAAGCAGGGTGGCAGTTCTTC.

The chain uses TRBV4-3 and TRBJ2-3; the D is unclear. From germline, CDR1 is LGHNA and CDR2 YSLEER. V lost 0 bases to trimming and J lost 2 bases, with 9 bases between them. The CDR3 is made up of 15 amino acids. The CDR3: CASSQEVGDTDTQYF. Written as DNA, the CDR3 is TGCGCCAGCAGCCAAGAGGTCGGTGACACAGATACGCAGTATTTT.

In its sample, this clone was seen a few times. This CDR3 reads CASRRGEGEKLFF. CDR3 DNA sequence: TGTGCCAGCAGACGGGGAGAGGGTGAAAAACTGTTTTTT. The chain carries TRBV6-5 and TRBJ1-4; D call uncertain. V shed 6 bases and J shed 7 bases, with 12 bases lying between them. The CDR3 has 13 amino acids. Germline V gene sequence: CDR1 MNHEY, CDR2 SVGAGI.

V gene TRBV29-1 combines with J gene TRBJ2-1; the match to TRBD1 covers 10 bases. Germline CDR1 SQVTM, CDR2 ANQGSEA. J lost 7 bases, V lost 1 base, and 10 bases had no gene match. The CDR3 has 16 residues. CDR3 sequence: CSVEGVGDRGSNEQFF. The CDR3 coding sequence is TGCAGCGTTGAAGGAGTAGGGGACAGGGGTTCAAATGAGCAGTTCTTC.

The chain joins TRBV2 to TRBJ2-2; 10 bases map to TRBD2. This CDR3 is 17 amino acids long. Germline V gene lookup returns CDR1 SNHLY and CDR2 FYNNEI. After removal of 4 bases from V and 3 bases from J, the junction contained 8 bases not matched to a gene. CDR3 region: CASSGGSGGSYTGELFF. The CDR3 bases are TGTGCCAGCAGTGGGGGTAGCGGGGGGAGCTACACCGGGGAGCTGTTTTTT. Looking up the rest from reference TRBV2 and TRBJ2-2 gives the full variable domain: EPEVTQTPSHQVTQMGQEVILRCVPISNHLYFYWYRQILGQKVEFLVSFYNNEISEKSEIFDDQFSVERPDGSNFTLKIRSTKLEDSAMYFCASSGGSGGSYTGELFFGEGSRLTVL.

The V and J genes are TRBV7-8 and TRBJ1-6; D ambiguous. The germline gives CDR1 SGHVS, CDR2 FQNEAQ. V was clipped by 5 bases and J by 8 bases, with 19 bases between them. The CDR3 is 16 amino acids. DNA for the CDR3: TGTGCCAGCAGCAAAAGCCGGTGGCAGAGCGATTCACCCCTCCACTTT. It yields the protein CASSKSRWQSDSPLHF.

The chain links TRBV5-1 to TRBJ2-5, with unresolved D. The germline V and J ends were trimmed by 2 bases and 5 bases, with 10 bases remaining between them. In germline, CDR1 is SGHRS, CDR2 YFSETQ. The CDR3 covers 13 residues. The DNA for the CDR3 is TGCGCCAGCAGCTTATCGAGGAAGGAGACCCAGTACTTC. Translating gives CASSLSRKETQYF.

This clone appeared a few times. The chain joins TRBV29-1 to TRBJ2-5, with TRBD1 identical over 9 bases. Germline CDR1 is SQVTM and CDR2 is ANQGSEA. Losses at the gene ends were 6 bases for V and 5 bases for J; bases not matched to a gene: 7. The length of the CDR3 is 13 residues. CDR3: CSVGTGTRETQYF. In DNA form, the CDR3 reads TGCAGCGTGGGGACAGGGACCAGGGAGACCCAGTACTTC.

The DNA of the CDR3 is TGTGCCAGCACTCAAATAGGACAGGGGGCGCTTTATGGCTACACCTTC. Its protein product is CASTQIGQGALYGYTF. V usage is TRBV27 and J usage is TRBJ1-2; TRBD1 matches at 11 bases. Germline V gene sequence: CDR1 MNHEY, CDR2 SMNVEV (reference sequence). The CDR3 consists of 16 residues. J gave up 5 bases and V 7 bases, and 12 bases lay outside the gene matches.

The chain's CDR3 is CASSPDYSRGYEQYF. The CDR3 bases are TGTGCCAGCAGCCCTGACTATTCTCGGGGGTACGAGCAGTACTTC. This chain joins TRBV7-2 and TRBJ2-7; perhaps TRBD2 as D (6 bases). Germline V gene sequence: CDR1 SGHTA, CDR2 FQGNSA. There are 15 residues in the CDR3. V dropped 5 bases and J dropped 4 bases, with 18 bases sitting between them.

The CDR3 sequence is CASSVEAGVRETQYF. The CDR3 bases are TGTGCCAGCAGCGTAGAGGCGGGAGTGAGGGAGACCCAGTACTTC. The chain has TRBV9 and TRBJ2-5, with 7 bases aligning to TRBD2. Trimming at V came to 0 bases and at J to 5 bases, leaving 7 bases not matched to a gene. CDR3 length equals 15 residues. CDR1 is SGDLS, CDR2 YYNGEE, per germline.

The rearrangement links TRBV7-9 to TRBJ2-1, with TRBD1 matching 8 bases. J was trimmed by 4 bases and V by 4 bases; bases with no gene match: 6. The germline CDR1 and CDR2 sequences are SEHNR and FQNEAQ (reference sequence). The CDR3 contains 15 residues. CDR3 residues: CASSYRDRKYNEQFF. CDR3 sequence (DNA): TGTGCCAGCAGCTACCGGGACAGGAAATACAATGAGCAGTTCTTC.

This clone was counted a single time. The chain has TRBV7-2 and TRBJ2-3, with D possibly being TRBD2 (6 bases). Germline CDR1 and CDR2: SGHTA and FQGNSA. Trimming pared 3 bases from V and 8 bases from J, leaving 12 bases between. The CDR3 is made up of 13 amino acids. This CDR3 reads CASSFPGESTQYF. CDR3 nucleotides: TGTGCCAGCAGCTTTCCGGGAGAGAGTACGCAGTATTTT.

This chain links TRBV19 with TRBJ2-7; weak D call: TRBD2 (5 bases). Germline CDR1 reads LNHDA; CDR2 reads SQIVND (reference sequence). The CDR3 has 15 amino acids. Trimming left V 5 bases short and J 0 bases short, with 14 bases between. The CDR3 spells CASSGSWELSYEQYF. The CDR3 DNA follows: TGTGCCAGTAGTGGAAGTTGGGAGCTCTCCTACGAGCAGTACTTC.

This clone has a handful of counts. This sequence joins TRBV19 and TRBJ2-3; 8 bases fit TRBD1. Germline values: CDR1 LNHDA, CDR2 SQIVND (reference sequence). This CDR3 is 16 amino acids long. The V segment lost 5 bases and the J segment 0 bases; nucleotides outside the gene matches: 7. CDR3 sequence: CASSPDRASSTDTQYF. The CDR3 bases are TGTGCCAGTAGTCCGGACAGGGCTTCGAGCACAGATACGCAGTATTTT.

The CDR3 bases are TGTGCCAGCAGTAGACTATCGCCAGATACGCAGTATTTT. Translated: CASSRLSPDTQYF. This sequence joins TRBV5-6 and TRBJ2-3, with D tentatively TRBD2 (5 bases). V gave up 5 bases and J gave up 4 bases, with 11 bases separating them. Germline V lookup: CDR1 SGHDT, CDR2 YYEEEE. The CDR3 is made up of 13 amino acids.

The chain uses TRBV27 and TRBJ1-1; D gene ambiguous. The CDR3 loop spans 14 amino acids. In germline, CDR1 is MNHEY, CDR2 SMNVEV (reference sequence). With 4 bases removed from V and 4 bases from J, the gap between germline ends came to 13 bases. Written as DNA, the CDR3 is TGTGCCAGCAGTTCGCTCAGGTATGCCACTGAAGCTTTCTTT. Its translation: CASSSLRYATEAFF.

The DNA for the CDR3 is TGCGCCAGCAGCTTGGAGGGTTTTCCAGGGGGAACTGGAAACACCATATATTTT. Translation gives CASSLEGFPGGTGNTIYF. The V call is TRBV5-1, the J call TRBJ1-3; 7 bases are shared with TRBD1. V dropped 0 bases and J dropped 2; count of bases not matched to a gene: 11. This CDR3 contains 18 residues. CDR1 is SGHRS and CDR2 is YFSETQ in the germline V gene.

This clone is medium-sized (0.01 to 0.1%) by share. A read error may produce the germline difference seen at one junction end. The rearrangement links TRBV5-6 to TRBJ1-2, with TRBD1 matching 7 bases. The germline V gene encodes CDR1 SGHDT and CDR2 YYEEEE. The CDR3 contains 13 residues. The chain's CDR3 is CASSLGGRQGTSF. DNA of the CDR3: TGTGCCAGCAGCTTGGGAGGGCGACAGGGAACTTCCTTC. Complete variable domain (other parts from reference TRBV5-6 and TRBJ1-2): DAGVTQSPTHLIKTRGQQVTLRCSPKSGHDTVSWYQQALGQGPQFIFQYYEEEERQRGNFPDRFSGHQFPNYSSELNVNALLLGDSALYLCASSLGGRQGTSFGSGTRLTVV.

Concerning this clone itself: A junction boundary mismatches the germline segment, possibly from a read error. This rearrangement joins TRBV7-2 to TRBJ1-2; tentative D call: TRBD1 (6 bases). CDR3 size: 13 residues. Germline CDR1 reads SGHTA; CDR2 reads FQGNSA. The CDR3 sequence: CASSFGQRGIPFF. The DNA for the CDR3 is TGTGCCAGCAGCTTCGGACAGAGGGGGATCCCCTTCTTC.